One and the same sample provided the 11 T cell receptor beta chains below, sequenced in a study of blood T cell repertoires in COVID-19 (TCRdb year 2020). Libraries came from the immunoSEQ multiplex PCR assay. The clones in this table, taken by TCRdb from immuneACCESS, are in-frame only. Not every clone is retained; where verified, under half of the shortfall comes from an unresolved V gene, and the cause of the rest is unknown. The sample includes approximately 270,000 clones, with approximately 85% observed a single time. The biggest ten clones account for roughly 9.6% of the sample. The specimen sequenced was peripheral blood. The receptors here all came from a woman in her 70s with acute or convalescent COVID-19.

The chain has TRBV6-1 and TRBJ2-5, with 9 bases that match TRBD2. The CDR3 sequence is 17 residues long. The J segment lost 6 bases and the V segment lost 3 bases, leaving 14 bases of the junction unmatched. In germline, CDR1 is MNHNS, CDR2 SASEGT. The CDR3 nucleotides read TGTGCCAGCAGTGATGGGTCTCTTGGCGGGGGGGCCAAGACCCAGTACTTC. Encoded protein: CASSDGSLGGGAKTQYF.

The V and J genes are TRBV30 and TRBJ2-7; a possible D gene is TRBD1 (7 bases). The CDR3 totals 13 residues. Trimming cost V 3 bases and J 3 bases, with 12 bases left between them. The germline CDR1 and CDR2 sequences are GTSNPN and SVGIG (reference sequence). In DNA, the CDR3 is TGTGCCTGGAGGTACCAGGGGGGCTACGAGCAGTACTTC. Translation: CAWRYQGGYEQYF.

The chain is built from TRBV6-5 and TRBJ2-2, with 8 bases that match TRBD1. Germline assignment: CDR1 MNHEY and CDR2 SVGAGI. V gave up 10 bases and J gave up 3 bases; unmatched junction bases: 1. There are 12 residues in the CDR3. CDR3 residues: CATTGDTGELFF. The DNA of the CDR3 is TGTGCCACGACAGGGGACACCGGGGAGCTGTTTTTT.

This clone was observed a handful of times. The chain carries TRBV7-3 and TRBJ2-2; D gene unclear. This CDR3 has 13 residues. Trimming removed 5 bases at V and 3 bases at J, with 7 bases between. From germline, CDR1 is SGHTA and CDR2 FQGTGA. The chain's CDR3 is CASSPSDTGELFF. The CDR3 nucleotides read TGTGCCAGCAGCCCTTCAGACACCGGGGAGCTGTTTTTT.

This chain links TRBV7-2 with TRBJ2-5; 8 bases are a match to TRBD2. The germline CDR1 and CDR2 sequences are SGHTA and FQGNSA. The CDR3 length is 14 residues. V shed 5 bases and J 5 bases; nucleotides not matched to a gene: 7. This CDR3 is CASSPGGRGETQYF. The CDR3 nucleotides read TGTGCCAGCAGCCCGGGGGGGCGCGGGGAGACCCAGTACTTC. The whole variable domain, remainder taken from reference TRBV7-2 and TRBJ2-5, is GAGVSQSPSNKVTEKGKDVELRCDPISGHTALYWYRQSLGQGLEFLIYFQGNSAPDKSGLPSDRFSAERTGGSVSTLTIQRTQQEDSAVYLCASSPGGRGETQYFGPGTRLLVL.

This clone was counted a few times. The chain joins TRBV2 to TRBJ2-1, with D uncertain. V dropped 10 bases and J dropped 6 bases, with 10 bases sitting between them. Germline lookup yields CDR1 SNHLY and CDR2 FYNNEI. The CDR3 is 11 amino acids. CDR3 DNA sequence: TGTGCCACCAGACGGAGCAATGAGCAGTTCTTC. Protein product: CATRRSNEQFF.

This sequence joins TRBV30 and TRBJ2-3; 7 bases are shared with TRBD2. The germline V gene encodes CDR1 GTSNPN and CDR2 SVGIG (reference sequence). Trimming took 5 bases from V and 0 from J; bases not matched to a gene: 5. The length of the CDR3 is 14 residues. The CDR3 reads CAWGLGGSTDTQYF. The CDR3 DNA follows: TGTGCCTGGGGTCTCGGGGGGAGCACAGATACGCAGTATTTT.

V gene TRBV5-5 combines with J gene TRBJ2-5, with a tentative D call TRBD2 (5 bases). Per germline, CDR1 SGHKS and CDR2 YYEKEE (reference sequence). The V and J ends lost 0 bases and 4 bases respectively, with 13 bases between them. The CDR3 contains 15 residues. CDR3 sequence: CASSLAGLATETQYF. The CDR3 bases are TGTGCCAGCAGCTTGGCCGGGCTAGCAACAGAGACCCAGTACTTC.

This chain joins TRBV5-1 and TRBJ1-1; D is uncertain. The CDR3 loop spans 16 amino acids. Looked up from germline, CDR1 is SGHRS and CDR2 is YFSETQ. V gave up 4 bases and J gave up 6 bases, with 22 bases separating them. DNA for the CDR3: TGCGCCAGCAGCCGTACCTCCTCCCGTGAAACTCCTGAAGCTTTCTTT. Its protein is CASSRTSSRETPEAFF.

This clone was detected only once. The chain carries TRBV7-6 and TRBJ2-2; maybe TRBD1 (5 bases). Deletions cut 3 bases from V and 5 bases from J, with 13 bases between. Germline V lookup: CDR1 SGHVS, CDR2 FNYEAQ. The CDR3 runs 15 residues. DNA for the CDR3: TGTGCCAGCAGCTTGGAGCCAGGGCAGACCGGGGAGCTGTTTTTT. It codes for CASSLEPGQTGELFF.

The chain is built from TRBV13 and TRBJ2-2; TRBD2 might be the D (7 bases). The CDR3 contains 17 residues. Germline CDR1 and CDR2: PRHDT and FYEKMQ (reference sequence). Deletions cut 3 bases from V and 0 bases from J, with 14 bases between. The CDR3 sequence: CASSLGGQHANTGELFF. CDR3 coding DNA: TGTGCCAGCAGCTTGGGGGGGCAGCACGCGAACACCGGGGAGCTGTTTTTT.